This T cell receptor (beta chain) is from a study of CD8 T cell repertoires and HIV-1 epitope variants. V was shortened by 5 bases and J by 0 bases, with 11 bases between the two germline ends. CDR1 MNHEY and CDR2 SMNVEV come from the germline V gene (reference sequence). The CDR3 has 15 residues. This clone appeared a single time. Its antigen is currently unknown. Sequenced by immunoSEQ multiplex PCR; TCRdb stores in-frame clones only, minus some. This sample has about 3,500 clones; less than 70% occur once, and the top ten carry roughly 45%. The clonotype comes from a male donor with HIV. V and J are TRBV27 and TRBJ1-3; no clear D gene. Sequences were obtained from cultured CD8+ T cells derived from PBMCs. This CDR3 is CASSADGYSGNTIYF. In DNA, the CDR3 is TGTGCCAGCAGTGCGGACGGATACTCTGGAAACACCATATATTTT.